The 25 T cell receptor beta chains reported below all come from one sample, sequenced in a study of shared clonotypes between healthy human individuals (TCRdb year 2020). CD8 naive samples consisted of CD45RO-negative cells that were positively selected for CCR7, yielding a CD45RA+CCR7+ population without TemRA cells. Library creation used the immunoSEQ multiplex PCR assay. The table was pulled from immuneACCESS by TCRdb, which kept in-frame rearrangements only. Such tables lose some clones; where checked, under half of the loss comes from unresolved V genes, and the rest has no known cause. This sample holds under 2,000,000 clones; around 96% were observed only once. The biggest ten clones account for 0.9% to 1.5% of the sample. Sequences were obtained from naive CD8+ T cells sorted from blood. Sample cell subset or site, as interpreted from the label and publication: CD45RA+CCR7+. These receptor sequences come from a man aged 18 to 29 in good health.

The CDR3 bases are TGCGCCAGCAGGGGCACACAGAACACTGAAGCTTTCTTT. Protein product: CASRGTQNTEAFF. V usage is TRBV4-1 and J usage is TRBJ1-1, with no clear D. V lost 6 bases and J 1 base, leaving 9 bases between the germline ends. Germline V gives CDR1 MGHRA, CDR2 YSYEKL. This CDR3 is 13 amino acids long.

V gene TRBV7-9 combines with J gene TRBJ2-7; D is uncertain. The CDR3 consists of 13 residues. The V gene lost 5 bases and the J gene lost 4 bases, with 12 bases spanning the gap. CDR1 is SEHNR, CDR2 FQNEAQ, per germline (reference sequence). Written as DNA, the CDR3 is TGTGCCAGCAGCCTTCAAACCGTTTACGAGCAGTACTTC. It specifies CASSLQTVYEQYF.

V is TRBV15 and J is TRBJ1-2; D remains unclear. V was cut by 4 bases and J by 0 bases, with 15 bases left in between. CDR3 length equals 16 residues. Looked up from germline, CDR1 is LNHNV and CDR2 is YYDKDF (reference sequence). CDR3 protein: CATSTPKGRSNYGYTF. CDR3 DNA: TGTGCCACCAGCACCCCAAAAGGCAGATCTAACTATGGCTACACCTTC.

J is TRBJ2-7 and V is TRBV7-9; a weak D match, TRBD1 (5 bases). Germline CDR1 and CDR2: SEHNR and FQNEAQ (reference sequence). The V and J ends lost 9 bases and 7 bases respectively, with 19 bases between them. CDR3 length equals 13 residues. The CDR3 loop is CARWGTGSREQYF. The CDR3 DNA reads as TGTGCCAGATGGGGAACAGGTTCAAGGGAGCAGTACTTC.

The V gene is TRBV15, the J gene TRBJ1-2; D might be TRBD1 (5 bases). V was trimmed by 0 bases and J by 6 bases, leaving 20 bases between them. The CDR3 extends over 17 amino acids. Germline V gene data show CDR1 as LNHNV and CDR2 as YYDKDF (reference sequence). CDR3 sequence: CATSRDGGPNPEDGYTF. CDR3 nucleotides: TGTGCCACCAGCAGAGATGGGGGACCGAACCCGGAGGATGGCTACACCTTC.

V and J are TRBV4-1 and TRBJ2-7, with 11 bases identical to TRBD1. V was pared by 3 bases and J by 7 bases, with 11 bases of the junction left unmatched. The CDR3 has 16 residues. Per germline, CDR1 MGHRA and CDR2 YSYEKL. The CDR3 DNA follows: TGCGCCAGCAGCCACTTGCCCGGACAGGGGGCTGAAGAGCAGTACTTC. This translates into CASSHLPGQGAEEQYF.

The chain couples TRBV28 to TRBJ2-1; 7 bases are shared with TRBD1. V gave up 3 bases and J gave up 7 bases; unmatched junction bases: 18. CDR3 size: 18 residues. CDR1 and CDR2 (germline): MDHEN, SYDVKM. The CDR3 region is CASSFGFADRELWNEQFF. The DNA of the CDR3 is TGTGCCAGCAGTTTCGGCTTCGCAGACAGGGAGTTATGGAATGAGCAGTTCTTC.

The V and J genes are TRBV6-1 and TRBJ2-7; a possible D gene is TRBD2 (6 bases). V lost 7 bases and J 2 bases, leaving 15 bases between the germline ends. This CDR3 comprises 14 residues. Germline values: CDR1 MNHNS, CDR2 SASEGT. The CDR3 spells CASNSGTFPYEQYF. For the CDR3, the DNA is TGTGCCAGCAACTCCGGGACTTTCCCCTACGAGCAGTACTTC.

The V call is TRBV30, the J call TRBJ2-5, with no clear D. Germline V gene data show CDR1 as GTSNPN and CDR2 as SVGIG (reference sequence). Trimming pared 5 bases from V and 2 bases from J, leaving 15 bases between. CDR3 length equals 14 residues. This CDR3 is CAWGDGAAQETQYF. For the CDR3, the DNA is TGTGCCTGGGGCGACGGCGCGGCGCAAGAGACCCAGTACTTC.

This sequence joins TRBV10-3 and TRBJ2-7; the match to TRBD2 covers 11 bases. The CDR3 loop spans 16 amino acids. With 4 bases clipped from V and 3 bases from J, the junction kept 8 bases outside the gene matches. Germline CDR1 ENHRY, CDR2 SYGVKD. This CDR3 reads CAISGKTSGIVYEQYF. CDR3 DNA: TGTGCCATCAGTGGGAAGACTAGCGGGATAGTCTACGAGCAGTACTTC.

The rearrangement joins TRBV7-9 to TRBJ1-2, with TRBD1 matching over 11 bases. The CDR3 runs to 16 residues. The V gene's germline CDR1 is SEHNR and CDR2 FQNEAQ (reference sequence). The V and J ends lost 3 bases and 8 bases, in that order; junction bases with no gene match: 11. The CDR3 nucleotides are TGTGCCAGCAGCTTTGGCCGGGACAGGGGGGTTCGAGGCTACACCTTC. Its protein is CASSFGRDRGVRGYTF.

Of note for this clone: The sample has other DNA sequences that encode this CDR3 too. V usage is TRBV5-6 and J usage is TRBJ2-5; no clear D gene. The CDR3 extends over 12 amino acids. The V gene lost 0 bases and the J gene lost 5 bases, with 5 bases spanning the gap. CDR1 SGHDT and CDR2 YYEEEE come from the germline V gene. CDR3: CASSLGAETQYF. The DNA for the CDR3 is TGTGCCAGCAGCTTGGGAGCGGAGACCCAGTACTTC. The entire variable domain, with the rest obtained from reference TRBV5-6 and TRBJ2-5, is as follows: DAGVTQSPTHLIKTRGQQVTLRCSPKSGHDTVSWYQQALGQGPQFIFQYYEEEERQRGNFPDRFSGHQFPNYSSELNVNALLLGDSALYLCASSLGAETQYFGPGTRLLVL.

The gene calls are TRBV4-3 and TRBJ2-1; D might be TRBD2 (6 bases). CDR1 and CDR2 from the germline V gene are LGHNA and YSLEER. The CDR3 extends over 16 amino acids. V lost 2 bases to trimming and J lost 8 bases, with 19 bases between them. The CDR3 DNA reads as TGCGCCAGCAGCCAATCCCTCGCGACCGGAGGGGATGAGCAGTTCTTC. It encodes CASSQSLATGGDEQFF.

This chain links TRBV6-5 with TRBJ2-7; 7 bases are a match to TRBD2. The CDR3 consists of 13 residues. V dropped 6 bases and J dropped 4; count of bases not matched to a gene: 6. Germline loops: CDR1 MNHEY, CDR2 SVGAGI. The CDR3 nucleotides are TGTGCCAGCAGCCCCACACTAGCGTACGAGCAGTACTTC. It yields the protein CASSPTLAYEQYF.

This clone was seen just once. J is TRBJ2-7 and V is TRBV4-1, with 8 bases fitting TRBD1. The CDR3 has 16 amino acids. The J segment lost 0 bases and the V segment lost 3 bases, leaving 7 bases of the junction unmatched. Germline V gene data show CDR1 as MGHRA and CDR2 as YSYEKL. The CDR3 bases are TGCGCCAGCAGCCAGAGGGACAGGAGCTTCTCCTACGAGCAGTACTTC. Its protein is CASSQRDRSFSYEQYF.

This clone was detected once. The sample holds other DNA sequences that translate to the same CDR3. The rearrangement links TRBV4-1 to TRBJ2-1, with D perhaps assigned TRBD1 or TRBD2 (6 bases each). The germline CDR1 and CDR2 sequences are MGHRA and YSYEKL. The CDR3 loop spans 13 amino acids. V was shortened by 1 base and J by 7 bases, with 8 bases between the two germline ends. The CDR3 sequence is CASSQGGGNEQFF. In DNA form, the CDR3 reads TGCGCCAGCAGCCAAGGAGGGGGGAATGAGCAGTTCTTC.

The gene calls are TRBV6-1 and TRBJ2-1; 7 nucleotides line up with TRBD2. The V gene end was trimmed by 2 bases and the J gene end by 8 bases; junction bases not matched to a gene: 15. Germline CDR1 reads MNHNS; CDR2 reads SASEGT. The CDR3 loop spans 17 amino acids. The DNA of the CDR3 is TGTGCCAGCAGTGAACCCCCTCTAGCGGCGGTAGTCGATGAGCAGTTCTTC. It specifies CASSEPPLAAVVDEQFF.

The chain combines TRBV2 with TRBJ2-3; either TRBD1 or TRBD2 may fit D (10 bases each). V gave up 0 bases and J gave up 3 bases, with 28 bases separating them. The CDR3 is made up of 21 amino acids. Germline loops: CDR1 SNHLY, CDR2 FYNNEI. This chain's CDR3 is CASSEAPGQGTLAGETDTQYF. The CDR3 DNA sequence: TGTGCCAGCAGTGAAGCCCCGGGACAGGGGACCCTAGCGGGAGAAACAGATACGCAGTATTTT.

For this clone: This specimen includes other DNA sequences encoding the same CDR3. This sequence joins TRBV9 and TRBJ2-1; 10 bases align to TRBD2. CDR1 is SGDLS and CDR2 is YYNGEE in the germline V gene. The V and J ends lost 3 bases and 4 bases, in that order; junction bases with no gene match: 4. There are 15 residues in the CDR3. The DNA for the CDR3 is TGTGCCAGCAGCGGCGGACTAGCGGAGTACAATGAGCAGTTCTTC. Amino acid sequence: CASSGGLAEYNEQFF.

The chain carries TRBV11-2 and TRBJ2-5, with 10 nucleotides matching TRBD1. Germline values: CDR1 SGHAT, CDR2 FQNNGV. CDR3 length: 13 amino acids. V gave up 6 bases and J gave up 2 bases; unmatched junction bases: 0. CDR3 amino acids: CASRGQGQETQYF. The CDR3 nucleotides are TGTGCCAGCAGGGGACAGGGGCAAGAGACCCAGTACTTC.

The rearrangement joins TRBV11-1 to TRBJ2-3, with 9 bases aligning to TRBD1. This CDR3 contains 16 residues. The V and J ends lost 5 bases and 3 bases, in that order; junction bases with no gene match: 9. Per germline, CDR1 SGHAT and CDR2 FQDESV (reference sequence). CDR3 protein: CASSDRDRDMTDTQYF. The CDR3 DNA is TGTGCCAGCAGCGATCGGGACAGGGATATGACAGATACGCAGTATTTT.

This chain joins TRBV5-6 and TRBJ1-1; D call uncertain. In germline, CDR1 is SGHDT, CDR2 YYEEEE. The CDR3 consists of 13 residues. The V end lost 4 bases, the J end lost 4 bases, and 11 bases lay between the germline ends. CDR3 in amino acids: CASSLLEGTEAFF. The CDR3 region has the DNA TGTGCCAGCAGCCTCCTGGAAGGCACTGAAGCTTTCTTT.

This clone was observed once. The chain combines TRBV4-3 with TRBJ2-3; TRBD2 matches 8 bases. V lost 0 bases, J lost 6 bases, and 8 bases stayed unmatched. The CDR3 is 16 residues long. Looked up from germline, CDR1 is LGHNA and CDR2 is YSLEER. The CDR3 DNA reads TGCGCCAGCAGCCAAGAGCGAAGCGGGAGAGCCGATACGCAGTATTTT. It codes for CASSQERSGRADTQYF.

V usage is TRBV19 and J usage is TRBJ1-6; 8 nucleotides line up with TRBD1. CDR1 and CDR2 (germline): LNHDA, SQIVND (reference sequence). V dropped 3 bases and J dropped 3; count of bases not matched to a gene: 7. The CDR3 runs to 17 residues. The CDR3 nucleotides read TGTGCCAGTAGTATGGAACGACAGGGGAGCTATAATTCACCCCTCCACTTT. It encodes CASSMERQGSYNSPLHF.

This chain connects TRBV19 to TRBJ2-1; D might be TRBD2 (6 bases). Per the germline V gene, CDR1 is LNHDA and CDR2 is SQIVND (reference sequence). The CDR3 extends over 12 amino acids. The V end lost 7 bases, the J end lost 9 bases, and 13 bases lay between the germline ends. CDR3 coding DNA: TGTGCCAGTATGGGGGGACGCAGTGAGCAGTTCTTC. Its protein product is CASMGGRSEQFF.